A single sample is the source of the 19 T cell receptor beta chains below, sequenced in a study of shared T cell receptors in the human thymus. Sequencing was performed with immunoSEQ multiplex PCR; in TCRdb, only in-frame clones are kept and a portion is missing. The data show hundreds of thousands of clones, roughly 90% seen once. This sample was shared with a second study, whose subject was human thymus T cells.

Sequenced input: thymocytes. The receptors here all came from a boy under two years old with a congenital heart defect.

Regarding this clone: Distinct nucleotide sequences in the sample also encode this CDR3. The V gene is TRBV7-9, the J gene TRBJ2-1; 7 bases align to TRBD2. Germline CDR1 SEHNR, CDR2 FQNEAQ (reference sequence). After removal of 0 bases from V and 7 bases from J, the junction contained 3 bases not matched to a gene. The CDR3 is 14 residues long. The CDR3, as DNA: TGTGCCAGCAGCTTAGCGGGAGGGAATAATGAGCAGTTCTTC. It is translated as CASSLAGGNNEQFF.

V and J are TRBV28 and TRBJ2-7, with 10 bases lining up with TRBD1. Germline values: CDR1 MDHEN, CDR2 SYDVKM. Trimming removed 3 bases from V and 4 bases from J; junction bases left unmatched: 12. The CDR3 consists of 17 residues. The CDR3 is CASSLDQTGQGGYEQYF. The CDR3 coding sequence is TGTGCCAGCAGTTTGGATCAGACCGGACAGGGGGGTTACGAGCAGTACTTC.

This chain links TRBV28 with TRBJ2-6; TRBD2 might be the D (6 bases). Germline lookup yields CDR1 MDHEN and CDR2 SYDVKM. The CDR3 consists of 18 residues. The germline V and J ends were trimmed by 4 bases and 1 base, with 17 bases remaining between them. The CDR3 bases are TGTGCCAGCAGTTCCCGGGACTGTACTTCTTCTGGGGCCAACGTCCTGACTTTC. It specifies CASSSRDCTSSGANVLTF.

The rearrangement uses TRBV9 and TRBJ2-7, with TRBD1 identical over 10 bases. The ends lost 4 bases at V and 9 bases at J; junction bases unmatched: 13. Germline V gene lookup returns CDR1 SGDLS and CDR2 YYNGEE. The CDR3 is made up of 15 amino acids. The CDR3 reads CASSNRTGGATGQYF. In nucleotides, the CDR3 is TGTGCCAGCAGCAACCGGACAGGGGGGGCTACGGGGCAGTACTTC. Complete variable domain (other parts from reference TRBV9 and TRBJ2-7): DSGVTQTPKHLITATGQRVTLRCSPRSGDLSVYWYQQSLDQGLQFLIQYYNGEERAKGNILERFSAQQFPDLHSELNLSSLELGDSALYFCASSNRTGGATGQYFGPGTRLTVT.

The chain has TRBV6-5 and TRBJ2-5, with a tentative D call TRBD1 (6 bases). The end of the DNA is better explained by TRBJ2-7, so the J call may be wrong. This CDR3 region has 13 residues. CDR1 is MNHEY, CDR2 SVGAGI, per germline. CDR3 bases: TGTGCCAGCAGCCAAACTCAGGGGTGCGAGCAGTACTTC. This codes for CASSQTQGCEQYF.

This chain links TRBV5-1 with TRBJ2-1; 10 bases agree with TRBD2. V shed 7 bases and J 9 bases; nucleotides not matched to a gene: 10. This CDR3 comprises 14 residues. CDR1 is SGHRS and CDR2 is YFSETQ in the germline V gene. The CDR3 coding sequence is TGCGCCAGCCGCGGGCTAGCGGGAGACGTTGAGCAGTTCTTC. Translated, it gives CASRGLAGDVEQFF.

CDR3 sequence reads: CASSPGGTSGGPYEQYF. The CDR3 nucleotides read TGTGCCAGCAGCCCAGGGGGGACTAGCGGAGGTCCCTACGAGCAGTACTTC. The chain has TRBV7-2 and TRBJ2-7, with 11 bases lining up with TRBD2. Looked up from germline, CDR1 is SGHTA and CDR2 is FQGNSA. Trimming removed 5 bases from V and 2 bases from J; junction bases left unmatched: 11. The CDR3 covers 17 residues. Full variable domain (remainder filled in from reference TRBV7-2 and TRBJ2-7): GAGVSQSPSNKVTEKGKDVELRCDPISGHTALYWYRQSLGQGLEFLIYFQGNSAPDKSGLPSDRFSAERTGGSVSTLTIQRTQQEDSAVYLCASSPGGTSGGPYEQYFGPGTRLTVT.

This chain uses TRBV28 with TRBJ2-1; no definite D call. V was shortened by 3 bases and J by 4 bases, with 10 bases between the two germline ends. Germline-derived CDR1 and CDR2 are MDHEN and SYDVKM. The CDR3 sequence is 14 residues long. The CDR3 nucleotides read TGTGCCAGCAGTTTCGGCAGGTTATACAATGAGCAGTTCTTC. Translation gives CASSFGRLYNEQFF.

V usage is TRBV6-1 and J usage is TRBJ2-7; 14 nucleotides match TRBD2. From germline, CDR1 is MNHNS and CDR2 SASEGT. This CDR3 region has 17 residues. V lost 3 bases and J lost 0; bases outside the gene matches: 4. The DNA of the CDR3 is TGTGCCAGCAGTGATGGGACTAGCGGGAGTGACTCCTACGAGCAGTACTTC. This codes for CASSDGTSGSDSYEQYF.

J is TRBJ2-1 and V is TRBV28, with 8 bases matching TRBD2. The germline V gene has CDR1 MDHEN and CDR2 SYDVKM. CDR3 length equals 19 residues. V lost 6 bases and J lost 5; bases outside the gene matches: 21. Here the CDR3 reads CASSRTSQRAGGPNNEQFF. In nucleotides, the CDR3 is TGTGCCAGCAGCCGGACTAGCCAAAGGGCCGGGGGGCCGAACAATGAGCAGTTCTTC.

This CDR3 reads CASSPYPGNEQYF. DNA for the CDR3: TGTGCCAGCAGTCCGTACCCAGGAAACGAGCAGTACTTC. The V and J genes are TRBV27 and TRBJ2-7; D is unresolved. Trimming took off 5 bases at V and 5 bases at J, with 13 bases between the two ends. Germline CDR1 MNHEY, CDR2 SMNVEV (reference sequence). The length of the CDR3 is 13 residues.

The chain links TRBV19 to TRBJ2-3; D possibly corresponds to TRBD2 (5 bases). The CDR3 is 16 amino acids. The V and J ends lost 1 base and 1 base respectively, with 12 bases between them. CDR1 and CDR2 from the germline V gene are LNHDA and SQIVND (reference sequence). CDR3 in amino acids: CASSIGRALGTDTQYF. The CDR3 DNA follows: TGTGCCAGTAGTATAGGGCGGGCTTTGGGCACAGATACGCAGTATTTT.

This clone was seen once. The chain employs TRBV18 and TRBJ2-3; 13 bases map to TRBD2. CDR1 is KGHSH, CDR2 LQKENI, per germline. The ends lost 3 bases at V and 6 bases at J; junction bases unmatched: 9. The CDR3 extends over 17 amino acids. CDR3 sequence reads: CASSPTRTSGRLDTQYF. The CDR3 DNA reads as TGTGCCAGCTCACCTACCCGGACTAGCGGGAGATTGGATACGCAGTATTTT.

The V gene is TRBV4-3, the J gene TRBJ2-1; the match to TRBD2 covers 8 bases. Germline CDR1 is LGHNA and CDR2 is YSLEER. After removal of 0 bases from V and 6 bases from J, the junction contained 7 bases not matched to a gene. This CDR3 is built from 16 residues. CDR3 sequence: CASSQEGTRASNEQFF. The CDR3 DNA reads TGCGCCAGCAGCCAAGAAGGGACTAGAGCCTCCAATGAGCAGTTCTTC.

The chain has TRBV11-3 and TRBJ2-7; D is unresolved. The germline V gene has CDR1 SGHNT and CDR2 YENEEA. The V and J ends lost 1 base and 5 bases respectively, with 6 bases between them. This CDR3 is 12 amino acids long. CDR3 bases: TGTGCCAGCAGCTTAGCTTCAGACGAGCAGTACTTC. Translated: CASSLASDEQYF. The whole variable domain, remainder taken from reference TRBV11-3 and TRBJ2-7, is EAGVVQSPRYKIIEKKQPVAFWCNPISGHNTLYWYLQNLGQGPELLIRYENEEAVDDSQLPKDRFSAERLKGVDSTLKIQPAELGDSAVYLCASSLASDEQYFGPGTRLTVT.

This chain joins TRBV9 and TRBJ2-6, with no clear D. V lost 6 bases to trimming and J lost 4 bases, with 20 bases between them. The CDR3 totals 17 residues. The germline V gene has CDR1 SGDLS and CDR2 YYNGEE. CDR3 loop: CASTPDPHMGGANVLTF. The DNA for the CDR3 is TGTGCCAGCACCCCAGACCCCCACATGGGCGGGGCCAACGTCCTGACTTTC.

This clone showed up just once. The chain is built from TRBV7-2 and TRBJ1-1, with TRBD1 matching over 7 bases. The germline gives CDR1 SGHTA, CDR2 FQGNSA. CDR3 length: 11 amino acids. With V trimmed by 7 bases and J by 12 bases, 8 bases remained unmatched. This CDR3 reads CASTLGQEPFF. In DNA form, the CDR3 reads TGTGCCAGCACCCTAGGACAGGAACCTTTCTTT.

CDR3 protein: CASSYRKQGINEQFF. The CDR3 nucleotides are TGTGCCAGCAGTTACCGAAAACAGGGGATCAATGAGCAGTTCTTC. This chain connects TRBV6-5 to TRBJ2-1; 7 nucleotides agree with TRBD1. CDR3 length: 15 amino acids. Germline values: CDR1 MNHEY, CDR2 SVGAGI. Trimming at V came to 2 bases and at J to 6 bases, leaving 7 bases not matched to a gene.

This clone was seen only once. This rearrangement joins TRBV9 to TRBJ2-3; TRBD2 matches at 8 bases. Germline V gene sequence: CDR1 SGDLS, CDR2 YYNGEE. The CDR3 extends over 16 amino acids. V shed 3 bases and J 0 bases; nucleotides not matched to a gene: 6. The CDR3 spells CASSDVSGTSTDTQYF. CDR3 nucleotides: TGTGCCAGCAGCGATGTTAGCGGGACAAGCACAGATACGCAGTATTTT.